Each of the 13 T cell receptor beta chains below was sequenced from the same sample in a study of cytomegalovirus exposure and HLA in healthy donors. 60 Vbeta and 13 Jbeta primers were used in PCR. Using immunoSEQ multiplex PCR, the repertoire was profiled, and TCRdb retains in-frame clones only, with some absent. The table has about 140,000 clones, 82% seen once. Sequencing was performed on PBMCs. The origin of the receptors is a woman between 55 and 75 years old in good health and CMV-seropositive.

This clone was recorded once. This chain links TRBV19 with TRBJ2-2, with D possibly TRBD2 on 6 matching bases. This CDR3 has 18 amino acids. With 5 bases removed from V and 1 base from J, the gap between germline ends came to 20 bases. Germline CDR1 and CDR2: LNHDA and SQIVND (reference sequence). The CDR3 DNA sequence: TGTGCCAGTAGTGATCCCCGGGAGACCTCCTTGAACACCGGGGAGCTGTTTTTT. Amino acids: CASSDPRETSLNTGELFF.

The chain links TRBV7-8 to TRBJ1-1; D is perhaps TRBD1 (5 bases). Trimming left V 1 base short and J 1 base short, with 16 bases between. Germline CDR1 is SGHVS and CDR2 is FQNEAQ. This CDR3 has 17 amino acids. DNA for the CDR3: TGTGCCAGCAGCTTAGGGCAGGGTGAAGGCCGGAACACTGAAGCTTTCTTT. Protein sequence: CASSLGQGEGRNTEAFF.

The chain has TRBV19 and TRBJ2-2; D gene uncertain. There are 13 residues in the CDR3. Germline CDR1 reads LNHDA; CDR2 reads SQIVND (reference sequence). With 3 bases removed from V and 6 bases from J, the gap between germline ends came to 8 bases. CDR3 sequence: CASSIISSGELFF. Written as DNA, the CDR3 is TGTGCCAGTAGTATTATTTCGTCCGGGGAGCTGTTTTTT.

The genes are TRBV6-5 and TRBJ1-1; weak D call: TRBD1 (6 bases). Trimming pared 6 bases from V and 5 bases from J, leaving 16 bases between. This CDR3 spans 14 amino acids. Germline CDR1 is MNHEY and CDR2 is SVGAGI. The CDR3 DNA sequence: TGTGCCAGCAGGCCGGGGGGCGACGGGACTGAAGCTTTCTTT. Encoded protein: CASRPGGDGTEAFF.

The rearrangement uses TRBV9 and TRBJ2-1; D is perhaps TRBD2 (6 bases). Trimming took 0 bases from V and 3 from J, leaving 10 bases between them. The CDR3 extends over 15 amino acids. Germline CDR1 is SGDLS and CDR2 is YYNGEE. The CDR3 DNA follows: TGTGCCAGCAGCGTAGATCCAGCGGGCTACAATGAGCAGTTCTTC. It is translated as CASSVDPAGYNEQFF.

The CDR3 sequence is CASSQIQGAGEQFF. CDR3 bases: TGTGCCAGCTCTCAAATACAGGGAGCGGGGGAGCAGTTCTTC. V and J are TRBV18 and TRBJ2-1; weak D call: TRBD2 (7 bases). Deletions cut 6 bases from V and 10 bases from J, with 19 bases between. Germline CDR1 is KGHSH and CDR2 is LQKENI. CDR3 length equals 14 residues.

The gene calls are TRBV28 and TRBJ2-1; 8 nucleotides align to TRBD2. The junction had 3 bases not matched to a gene; V was cut back by 1 base and J by 13 bases. Germline V gene data show CDR1 as MDHEN and CDR2 as SYDVKM. There are 12 residues in the CDR3. CDR3 sequence (DNA): TGTGCCAGCAGTTTATCGCGGGGGGACCAGTTCTTC. This codes for CASSLSRGDQFF. The full variable domain, in which reference TRBV28 and TRBJ2-1 provide the parts outside the CDR3, is DVKVTQSSRYLVKRTGEKVFLECVQDMDHENMFWYRQDPGLGLRLIYFSYDVKMKEKGDIPEGYSVSREKKERFSLILESASTNQTSMYLCASSLSRGDQFFGPGTRLTVL.

This sequence joins TRBV7-2 and TRBJ1-5; maybe TRBD1 (6 bases). V lost 5 bases to trimming and J lost 5 bases, with 19 bases between them. This CDR3 comprises 16 residues. From germline, CDR1 is SGHTA and CDR2 FQGNSA. Here the CDR3 reads CASSQRGGSSHQPQHF. For the CDR3, the DNA is TGTGCCAGCAGCCAGAGGGGGGGCTCGTCACATCAGCCCCAGCATTTT.

On this clone itself: The junction differs from germline at one of its ends, possibly a read error. The V gene is TRBV7-7, the J gene TRBJ2-2, with TRBD1 as a possible D gene (6 bases). This CDR3 region has 14 residues. CDR1 is SSHAT and CDR2 is FNYEAQ in the germline V gene (reference sequence). CDR3 in amino acids: CASSSGQYTGELFF. The CDR3 DNA is TGTGCTAGCAGCTCCGGACAGTATACCGGGGAGCTGTTTTTT.

V is TRBV27 and J is TRBJ1-3; the match to TRBD1 covers 9 bases. CDR1 and CDR2 from the germline V gene are MNHEY and SMNVEV (reference sequence). The CDR3 has 14 residues. Unmatched junction bases numbered 4, after V lost 6 bases and J lost 4 bases. The CDR3 nucleotides are TGTGCCAGCAGACGGACAGGGGCAGGAAACACCATATATTTT. Encoded protein: CASRRTGAGNTIYF.

The chain uses TRBV28 and TRBJ2-1, with 9 nucleotides matching TRBD2. CDR1 and CDR2 from the germline V gene are MDHEN and SYDVKM. This CDR3 region has 14 residues. With 2 bases clipped from V and 6 bases from J, the junction kept 2 bases outside the gene matches. CDR3 sequence: CASSLLAGPNEQFF. The CDR3 nucleotides are TGTGCCAGCAGTTTACTAGCGGGGCCCAATGAGCAGTTCTTC.

This chain connects TRBV5-1 to TRBJ2-5, with D possibly matching TRBD2 (6 bases). Germline V CDR1 and CDR2: SGHRS, YFSETQ. V gave up 4 bases and J gave up 1 base, with 11 bases separating them. The length of the CDR3 is 14 residues. The CDR3 protein is CASSPGGAQETQYF. The DNA of the CDR3 is TGCGCCAGCAGCCCCGGAGGGGCCCAAGAGACCCAGTACTTC.

This chain connects TRBV7-8 to TRBJ2-3; 7 bases align to TRBD2. The CDR3 is 16 residues long. V was pared by 5 bases and J by 0 bases, with 8 bases of the junction left unmatched. Germline CDR1 and CDR2: SGHVS and FQNEAQ. The CDR3 spells CASSALAASSTDTQYF. The CDR3 region has the DNA TGTGCCAGCAGCGCTCTAGCGGCCTCTAGCACAGATACGCAGTATTTT. Full variable domain (outside the CDR3, taken from reference TRBV7-8 and TRBJ2-3): GAGVSQSPRYKVAKRGQDVALRCDPISGHVSLFWYQQALGQGPEFLTYFQNEAQLDKSGLPSDRFFAERPEGSVSTLKIQRTQQEDSAVYLCASSALAASSTDTQYFGPGTRLTVL.